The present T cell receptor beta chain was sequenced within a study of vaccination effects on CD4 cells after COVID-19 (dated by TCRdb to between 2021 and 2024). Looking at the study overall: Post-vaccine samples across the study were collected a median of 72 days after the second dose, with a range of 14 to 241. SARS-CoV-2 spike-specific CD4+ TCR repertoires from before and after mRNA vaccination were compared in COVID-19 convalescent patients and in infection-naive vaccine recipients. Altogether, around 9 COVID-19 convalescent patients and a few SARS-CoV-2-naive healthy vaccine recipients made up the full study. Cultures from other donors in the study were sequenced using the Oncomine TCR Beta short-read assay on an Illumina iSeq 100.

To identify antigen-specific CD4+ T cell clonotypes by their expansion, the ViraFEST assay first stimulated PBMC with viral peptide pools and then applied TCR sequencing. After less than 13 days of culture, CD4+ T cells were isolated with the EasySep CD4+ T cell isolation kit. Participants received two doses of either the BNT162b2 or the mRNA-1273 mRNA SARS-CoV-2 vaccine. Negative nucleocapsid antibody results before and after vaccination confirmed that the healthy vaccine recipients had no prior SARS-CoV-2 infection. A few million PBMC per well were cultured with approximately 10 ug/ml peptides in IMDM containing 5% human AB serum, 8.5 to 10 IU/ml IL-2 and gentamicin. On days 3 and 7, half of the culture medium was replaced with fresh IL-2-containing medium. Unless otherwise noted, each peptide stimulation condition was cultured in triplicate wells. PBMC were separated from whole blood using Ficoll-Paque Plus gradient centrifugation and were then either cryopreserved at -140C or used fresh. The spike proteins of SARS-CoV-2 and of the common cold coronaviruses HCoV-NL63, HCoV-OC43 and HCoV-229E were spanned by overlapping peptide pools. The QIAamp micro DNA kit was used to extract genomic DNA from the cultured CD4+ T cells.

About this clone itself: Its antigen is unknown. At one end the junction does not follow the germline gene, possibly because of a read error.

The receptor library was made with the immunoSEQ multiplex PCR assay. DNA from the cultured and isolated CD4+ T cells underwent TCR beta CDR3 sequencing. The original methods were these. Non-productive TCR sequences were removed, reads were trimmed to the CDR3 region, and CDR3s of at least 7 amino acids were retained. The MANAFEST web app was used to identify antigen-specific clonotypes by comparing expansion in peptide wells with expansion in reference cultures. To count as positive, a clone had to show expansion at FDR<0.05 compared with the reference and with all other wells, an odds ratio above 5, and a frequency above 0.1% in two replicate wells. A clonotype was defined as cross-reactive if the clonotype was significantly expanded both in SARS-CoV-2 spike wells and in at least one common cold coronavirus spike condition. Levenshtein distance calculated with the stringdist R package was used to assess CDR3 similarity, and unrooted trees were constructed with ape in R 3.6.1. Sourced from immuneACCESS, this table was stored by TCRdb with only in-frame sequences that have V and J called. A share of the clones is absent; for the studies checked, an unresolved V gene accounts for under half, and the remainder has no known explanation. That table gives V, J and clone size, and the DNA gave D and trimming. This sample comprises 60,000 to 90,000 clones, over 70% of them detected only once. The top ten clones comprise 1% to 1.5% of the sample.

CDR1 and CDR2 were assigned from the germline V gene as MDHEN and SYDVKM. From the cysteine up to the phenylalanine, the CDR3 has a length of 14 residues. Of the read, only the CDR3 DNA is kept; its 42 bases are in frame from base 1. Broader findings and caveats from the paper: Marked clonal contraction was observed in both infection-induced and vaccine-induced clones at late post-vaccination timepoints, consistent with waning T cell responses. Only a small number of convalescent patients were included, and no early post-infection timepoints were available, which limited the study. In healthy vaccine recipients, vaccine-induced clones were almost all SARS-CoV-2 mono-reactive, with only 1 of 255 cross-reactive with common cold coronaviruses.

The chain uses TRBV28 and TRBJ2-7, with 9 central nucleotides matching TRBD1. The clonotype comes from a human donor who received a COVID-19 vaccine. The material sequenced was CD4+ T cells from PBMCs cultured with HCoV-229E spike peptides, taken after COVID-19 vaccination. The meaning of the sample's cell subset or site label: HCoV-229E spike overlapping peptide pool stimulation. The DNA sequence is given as TGTGCCAGCAGTGTCCTACCGCGGGACAGGGAGATTTCTTTC. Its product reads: CASSVLPRDREISF.